This TCR beta chain was sequenced in a study of blood T cell repertoires in COVID-19. Generated by immunoSEQ multiplex PCR, the TCRdb table keeps only in-frame clones and is missing some. Of some 400,000 clones in the sample, 75% to 90% were seen once. Germline assignment: CDR1 SGHTA and CDR2 FQGNSA. The CDR3 runs to 14 residues. The J segment lost 6 bases and the V segment lost 1 base, leaving 5 bases of the junction unmatched. Participants reported their clinical history, and cohort assignment relied on those reports. This sequence originates from a man under 40 who had recovered from COVID-19. The sequenced sample was PBMCs or T cells enriched from blood (not recorded which). The genes are TRBV7-2 and TRBJ2-7, with TRBD1 matching 8 bases. CDR3 residues: CASSLGRTGSEQYF. Written as DNA, the CDR3 is TGTGCCAGCAGCTTAGGTCGGACAGGGAGCGAGCAGTACTTC.